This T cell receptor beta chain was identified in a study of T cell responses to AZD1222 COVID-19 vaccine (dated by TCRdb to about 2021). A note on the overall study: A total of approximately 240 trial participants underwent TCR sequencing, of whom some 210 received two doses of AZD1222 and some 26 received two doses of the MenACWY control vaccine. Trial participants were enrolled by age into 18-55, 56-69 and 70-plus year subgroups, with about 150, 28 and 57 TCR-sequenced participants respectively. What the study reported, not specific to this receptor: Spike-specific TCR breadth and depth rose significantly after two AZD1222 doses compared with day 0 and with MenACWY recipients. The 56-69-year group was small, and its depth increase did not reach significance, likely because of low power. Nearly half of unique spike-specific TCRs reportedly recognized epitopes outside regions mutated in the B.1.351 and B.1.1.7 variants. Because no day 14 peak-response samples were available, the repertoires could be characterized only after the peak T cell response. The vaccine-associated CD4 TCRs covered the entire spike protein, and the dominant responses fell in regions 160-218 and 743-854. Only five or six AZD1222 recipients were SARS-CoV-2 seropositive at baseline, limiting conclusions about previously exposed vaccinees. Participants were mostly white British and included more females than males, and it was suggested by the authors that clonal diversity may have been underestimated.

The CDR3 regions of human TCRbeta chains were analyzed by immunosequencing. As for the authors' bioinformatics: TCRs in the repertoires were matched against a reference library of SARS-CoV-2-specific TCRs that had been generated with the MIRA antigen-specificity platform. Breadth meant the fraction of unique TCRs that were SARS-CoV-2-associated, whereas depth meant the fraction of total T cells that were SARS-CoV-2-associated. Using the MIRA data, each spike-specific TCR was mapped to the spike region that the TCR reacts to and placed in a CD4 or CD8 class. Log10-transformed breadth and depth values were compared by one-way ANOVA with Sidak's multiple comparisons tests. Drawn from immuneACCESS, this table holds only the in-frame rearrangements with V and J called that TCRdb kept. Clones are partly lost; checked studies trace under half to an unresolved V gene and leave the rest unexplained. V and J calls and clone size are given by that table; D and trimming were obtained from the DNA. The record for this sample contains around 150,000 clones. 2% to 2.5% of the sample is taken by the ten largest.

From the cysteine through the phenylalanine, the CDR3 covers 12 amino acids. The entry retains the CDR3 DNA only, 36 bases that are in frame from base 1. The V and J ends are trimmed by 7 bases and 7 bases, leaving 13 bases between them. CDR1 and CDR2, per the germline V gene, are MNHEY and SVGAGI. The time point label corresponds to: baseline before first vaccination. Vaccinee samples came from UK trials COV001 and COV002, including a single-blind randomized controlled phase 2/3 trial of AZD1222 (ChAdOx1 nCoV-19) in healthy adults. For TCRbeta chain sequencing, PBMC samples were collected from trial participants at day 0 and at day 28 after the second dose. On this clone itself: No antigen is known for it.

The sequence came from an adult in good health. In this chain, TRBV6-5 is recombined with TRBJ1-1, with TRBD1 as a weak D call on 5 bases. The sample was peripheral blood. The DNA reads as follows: TGTGCCAGCACTACACAGGAGGGTGAAGCTTTCTTT. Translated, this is CASTTQEGEAFF.